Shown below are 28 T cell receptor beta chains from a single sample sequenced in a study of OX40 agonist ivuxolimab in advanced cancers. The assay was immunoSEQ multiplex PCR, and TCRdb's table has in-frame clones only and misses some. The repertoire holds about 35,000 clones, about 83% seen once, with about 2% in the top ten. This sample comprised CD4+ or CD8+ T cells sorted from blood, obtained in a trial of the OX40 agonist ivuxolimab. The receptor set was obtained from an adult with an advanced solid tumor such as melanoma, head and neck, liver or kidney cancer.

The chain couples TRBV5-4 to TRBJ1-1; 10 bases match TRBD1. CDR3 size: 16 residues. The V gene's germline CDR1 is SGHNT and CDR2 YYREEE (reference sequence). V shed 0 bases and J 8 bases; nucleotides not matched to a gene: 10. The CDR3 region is CASSLGRDRGAREAFF. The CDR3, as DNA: TGTGCCAGCAGCTTGGGAAGGGACAGGGGAGCCCGGGAAGCTTTCTTT.

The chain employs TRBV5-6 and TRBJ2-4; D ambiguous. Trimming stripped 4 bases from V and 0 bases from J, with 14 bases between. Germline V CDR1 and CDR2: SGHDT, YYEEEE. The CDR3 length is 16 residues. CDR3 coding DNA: TGTGCCAGCAGCCTCCGTATCTTACTAGCCAAAAACATTCAGTACTTC. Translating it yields CASSLRILLAKNIQYF.

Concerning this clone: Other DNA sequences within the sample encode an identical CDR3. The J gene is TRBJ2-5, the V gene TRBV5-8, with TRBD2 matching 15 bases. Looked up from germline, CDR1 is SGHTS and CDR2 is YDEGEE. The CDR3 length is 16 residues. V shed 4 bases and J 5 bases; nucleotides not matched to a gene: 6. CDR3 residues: CASSLGLAGGPETQYF. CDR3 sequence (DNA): TGTGCCAGCAGCCTCGGACTAGCGGGAGGGCCCGAGACCCAGTACTTC.

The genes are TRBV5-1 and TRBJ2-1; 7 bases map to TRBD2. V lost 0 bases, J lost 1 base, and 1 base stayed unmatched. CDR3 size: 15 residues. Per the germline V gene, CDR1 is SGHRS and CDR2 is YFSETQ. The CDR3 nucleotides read TGCGCCAGCAGCTTGGCTAGCGGATCCTACAATGAGCAGTTCTTC. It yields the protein CASSLASGSYNEQFF.

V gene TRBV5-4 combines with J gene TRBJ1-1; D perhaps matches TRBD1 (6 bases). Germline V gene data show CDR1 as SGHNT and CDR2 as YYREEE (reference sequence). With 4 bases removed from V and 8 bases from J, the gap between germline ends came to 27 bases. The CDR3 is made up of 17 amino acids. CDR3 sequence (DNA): TGTGCCAGCAGCCCTAAACCTGGACAGAGGACCATTCGAGAAGCTTTCTTT. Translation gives CASSPKPGQRTIREAFF.

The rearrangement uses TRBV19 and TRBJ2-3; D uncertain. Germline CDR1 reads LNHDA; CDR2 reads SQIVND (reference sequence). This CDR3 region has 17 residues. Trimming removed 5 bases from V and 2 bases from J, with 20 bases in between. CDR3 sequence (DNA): TGTGCCAGTAGTCCAACCCGGGCGGAGTCTTACACAGATACGCAGTATTTT. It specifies CASSPTRAESYTDTQYF.

Here the CDR3 DNA reads TGTGCCAGTAGTACCTCAGGACTCACAGATACGCAGTATTTT. Amino acid sequence: CASSTSGLTDTQYF. V usage is TRBV19 and J usage is TRBJ2-3; D is possibly TRBD2 (5 bases). Germline V lookup: CDR1 LNHDA, CDR2 SQIVND (reference sequence). Trimming stripped 4 bases from V and 2 bases from J, with 10 bases between. This CDR3 has 14 residues. The variable domain in full, completed from reference TRBV19 and TRBJ2-3, reads DGGITQSPKYLFRKEGQNVTLSCEQNLNHDAMYWYRQDPGQGLRLIYYSQIVNDFQKGDIAEGYSVSREKKESFPLTVTSAQKNPTAFYLCASSTSGLTDTQYFGPGTRLTVL.

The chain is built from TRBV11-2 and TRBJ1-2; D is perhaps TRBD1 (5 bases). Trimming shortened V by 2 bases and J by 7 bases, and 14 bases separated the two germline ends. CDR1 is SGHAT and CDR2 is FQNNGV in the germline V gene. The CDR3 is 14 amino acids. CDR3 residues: CASSLLGQGFGYTF. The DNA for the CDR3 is TGTGCCAGCAGCTTATTGGGTCAGGGATTTGGCTACACCTTC.

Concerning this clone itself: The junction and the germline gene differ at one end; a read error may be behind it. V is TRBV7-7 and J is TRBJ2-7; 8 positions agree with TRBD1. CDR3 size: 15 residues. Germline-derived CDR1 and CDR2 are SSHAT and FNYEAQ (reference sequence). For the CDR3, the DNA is TGTGCTAGCAGCCCACACACAGGGGGCTCCTACGAGCAGTACTTC. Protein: CASSPHTGGSYEQYF.

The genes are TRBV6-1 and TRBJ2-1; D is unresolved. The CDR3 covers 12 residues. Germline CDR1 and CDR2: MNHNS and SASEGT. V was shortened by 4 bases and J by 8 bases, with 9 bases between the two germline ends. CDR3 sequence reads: CASSVKGYEQFF. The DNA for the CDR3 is TGTGCCAGCAGTGTAAAGGGCTATGAGCAGTTCTTC.

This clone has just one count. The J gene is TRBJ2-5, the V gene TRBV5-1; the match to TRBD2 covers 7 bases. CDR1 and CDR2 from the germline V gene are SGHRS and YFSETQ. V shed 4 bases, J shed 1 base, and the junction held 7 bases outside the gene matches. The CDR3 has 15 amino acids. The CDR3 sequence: CASSHGAGTQETQYF. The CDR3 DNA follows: TGCGCCAGCAGCCATGGAGCGGGGACCCAAGAGACCCAGTACTTC.

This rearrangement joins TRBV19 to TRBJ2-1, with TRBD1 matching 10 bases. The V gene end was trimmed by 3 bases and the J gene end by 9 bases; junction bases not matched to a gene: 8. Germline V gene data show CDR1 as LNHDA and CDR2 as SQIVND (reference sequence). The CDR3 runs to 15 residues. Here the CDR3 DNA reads TGTGCCAGTAGTATGGAGGACAGGGGGTTCCGTGAGCAGTTCTTC. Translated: CASSMEDRGFREQFF.

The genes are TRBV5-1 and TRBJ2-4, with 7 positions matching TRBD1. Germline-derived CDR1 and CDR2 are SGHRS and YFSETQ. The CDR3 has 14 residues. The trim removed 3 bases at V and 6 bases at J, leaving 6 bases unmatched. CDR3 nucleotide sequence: TGCGCCAGCAGCTCGACAGGGCCTGGAAACATTCAGTACTTC. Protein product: CASSSTGPGNIQYF.

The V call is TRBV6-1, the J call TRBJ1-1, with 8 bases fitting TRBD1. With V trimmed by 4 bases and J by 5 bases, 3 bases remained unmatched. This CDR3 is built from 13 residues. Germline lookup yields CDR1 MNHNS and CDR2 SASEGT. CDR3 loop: CASSVNRGTEAFF. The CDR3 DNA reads TGTGCCAGCAGTGTTAACAGGGGGACTGAAGCTTTCTTT.

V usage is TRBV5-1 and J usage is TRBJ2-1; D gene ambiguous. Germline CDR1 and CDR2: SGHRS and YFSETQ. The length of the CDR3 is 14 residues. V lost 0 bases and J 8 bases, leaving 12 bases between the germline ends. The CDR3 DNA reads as TGCGCCAGCAGCTTGGGTGGAGAAATGGATGAGCAGTTCTTC. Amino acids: CASSLGGEMDEQFF.

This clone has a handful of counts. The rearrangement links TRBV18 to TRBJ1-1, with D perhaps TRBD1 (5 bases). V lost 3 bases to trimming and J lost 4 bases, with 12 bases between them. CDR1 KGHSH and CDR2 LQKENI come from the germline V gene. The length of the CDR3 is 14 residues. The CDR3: CASSPDTTLTEAFF. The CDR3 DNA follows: TGTGCCAGCTCACCGGACACGACCCTCACTGAAGCTTTCTTT. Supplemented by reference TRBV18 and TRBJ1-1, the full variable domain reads NAGVMQNPRHLVRRRGQEARLRCSPMKGHSHVYWYRQLPEEGLKFMVYLQKENIIDESGMPKERFSAEFPKEGPSILRIQQVVRGDSAAYFCASSPDTTLTEAFFGQGTRLTVV.

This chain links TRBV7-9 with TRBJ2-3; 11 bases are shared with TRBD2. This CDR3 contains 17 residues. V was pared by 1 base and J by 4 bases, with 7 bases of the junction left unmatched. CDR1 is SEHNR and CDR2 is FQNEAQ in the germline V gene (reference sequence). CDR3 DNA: TGTGCCAGCAGCTTAGTTCCTAGCGGGAGGCGACCAGATACGCAGTATTTT. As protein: CASSLVPSGRRPDTQYF.

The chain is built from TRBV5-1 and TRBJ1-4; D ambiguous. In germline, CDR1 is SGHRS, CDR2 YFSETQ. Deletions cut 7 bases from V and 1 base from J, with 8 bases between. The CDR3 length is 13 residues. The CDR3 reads CASGSGTNEKLFF. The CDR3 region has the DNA TGCGCCAGCGGAAGTGGAACTAATGAAAAACTGTTTTTT. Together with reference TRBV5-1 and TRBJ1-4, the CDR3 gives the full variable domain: KAGVTQTPRYLIKTRGQQVTLSCSPISGHRSVSWYQQTPGQGLQFLFEYFSETQRNKGNFPGRFSGRQFSNSRSEMNVSTLELGDSALYLCASGSGTNEKLFFGSGTQLSVL.

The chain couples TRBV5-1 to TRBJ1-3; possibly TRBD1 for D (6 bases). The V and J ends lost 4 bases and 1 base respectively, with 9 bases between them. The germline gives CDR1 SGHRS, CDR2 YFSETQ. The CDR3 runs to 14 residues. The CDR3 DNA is TGCGCCAGCAGCCCCAGGGGTTCTGGAAACACCATATATTTT. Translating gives CASSPRGSGNTIYF.

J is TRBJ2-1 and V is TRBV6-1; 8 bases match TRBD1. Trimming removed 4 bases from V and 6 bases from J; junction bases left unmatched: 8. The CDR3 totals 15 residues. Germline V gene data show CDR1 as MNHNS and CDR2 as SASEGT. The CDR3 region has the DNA TGTGCCAGCAGTGCCATCTTGGGACAGGTCAATGAGCAGTTCTTC. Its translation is CASSAILGQVNEQFF.

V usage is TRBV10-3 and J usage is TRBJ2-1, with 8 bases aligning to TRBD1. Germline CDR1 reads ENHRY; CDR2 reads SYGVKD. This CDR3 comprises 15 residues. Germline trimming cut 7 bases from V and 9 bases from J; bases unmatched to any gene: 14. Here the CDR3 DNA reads TGTGCCATCACTCCTCGGACAGGGACGGAGGCTGAGCAGTTCTTC. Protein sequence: CAITPRTGTEAEQFF.

In DNA form, the CDR3 reads TGTGCCACCAGCAGCGGGACAGGGGGGACCGAGCAGTACTTC. Its protein product is CATSSGTGGTEQYF. The chain joins TRBV15 to TRBJ2-7, with 11 bases identical to TRBD1. The CDR3 extends over 14 amino acids. Germline V gives CDR1 LNHNV, CDR2 YYDKDF (reference sequence). V lost 3 bases, J lost 6 bases, and 4 bases stayed unmatched.

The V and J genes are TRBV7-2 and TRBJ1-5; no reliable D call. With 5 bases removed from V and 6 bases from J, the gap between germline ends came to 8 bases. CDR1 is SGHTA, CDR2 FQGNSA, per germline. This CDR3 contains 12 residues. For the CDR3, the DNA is TGTGCCAGCAGCGCACCGGGTCAGCCCCAGCATTTT. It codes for CASSAPGQPQHF.

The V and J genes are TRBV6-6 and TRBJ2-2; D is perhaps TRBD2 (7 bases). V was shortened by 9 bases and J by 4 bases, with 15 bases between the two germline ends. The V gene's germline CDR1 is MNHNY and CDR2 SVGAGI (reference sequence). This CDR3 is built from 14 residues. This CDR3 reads CASRGREFTGELFF. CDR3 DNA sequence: TGTGCCAGTCGGGGGCGGGAGTTCACCGGGGAGCTGTTTTTT.

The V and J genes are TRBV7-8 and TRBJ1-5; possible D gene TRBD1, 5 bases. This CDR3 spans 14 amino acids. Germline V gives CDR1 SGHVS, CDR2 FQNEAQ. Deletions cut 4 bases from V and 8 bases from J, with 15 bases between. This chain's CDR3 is CASSSREGYKPQHF. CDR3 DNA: TGTGCCAGCAGCTCCCGGGAGGGGTATAAGCCCCAGCATTTT. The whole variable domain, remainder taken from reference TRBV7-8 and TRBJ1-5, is GAGVSQSPRYKVAKRGQDVALRCDPISGHVSLFWYQQALGQGPEFLTYFQNEAQLDKSGLPSDRFFAERPEGSVSTLKIQRTQQEDSAVYLCASSSREGYKPQHFGDGTRLSIL.

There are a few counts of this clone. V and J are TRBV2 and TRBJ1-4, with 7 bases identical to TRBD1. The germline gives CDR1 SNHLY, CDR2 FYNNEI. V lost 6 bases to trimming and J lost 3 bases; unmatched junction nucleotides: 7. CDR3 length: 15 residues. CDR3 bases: TGTGCCAGCAGCGGCGACAGGGTACCTAATGAAAAACTGTTTTTT. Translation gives CASSGDRVPNEKLFF.

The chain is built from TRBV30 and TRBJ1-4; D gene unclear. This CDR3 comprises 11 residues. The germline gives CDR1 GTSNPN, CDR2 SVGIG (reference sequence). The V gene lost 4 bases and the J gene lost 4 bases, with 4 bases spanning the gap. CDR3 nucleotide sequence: TGTGCCTGGACCCGTAATGAAAAACTGTTTTTT. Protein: CAWTRNEKLFF. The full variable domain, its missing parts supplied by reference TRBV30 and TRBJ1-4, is SQTIHQWPATLVQPVGSPLSLECTVEGTSNPNLYWYRQAAGRGLQLLFYSVGIGQISSEVPQNLSASRPQDRQFILSSKKLLLSDSGFYLCAWTRNEKLFFGSGTQLSVL.

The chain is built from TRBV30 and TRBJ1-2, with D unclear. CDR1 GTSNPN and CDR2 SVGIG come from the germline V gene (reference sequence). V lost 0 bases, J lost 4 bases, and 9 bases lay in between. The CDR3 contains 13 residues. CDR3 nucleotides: TGTGCCTGGAGTGTAACAGTTCTCTATGGCTACACCTTC. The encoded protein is CAWSVTVLYGYTF.